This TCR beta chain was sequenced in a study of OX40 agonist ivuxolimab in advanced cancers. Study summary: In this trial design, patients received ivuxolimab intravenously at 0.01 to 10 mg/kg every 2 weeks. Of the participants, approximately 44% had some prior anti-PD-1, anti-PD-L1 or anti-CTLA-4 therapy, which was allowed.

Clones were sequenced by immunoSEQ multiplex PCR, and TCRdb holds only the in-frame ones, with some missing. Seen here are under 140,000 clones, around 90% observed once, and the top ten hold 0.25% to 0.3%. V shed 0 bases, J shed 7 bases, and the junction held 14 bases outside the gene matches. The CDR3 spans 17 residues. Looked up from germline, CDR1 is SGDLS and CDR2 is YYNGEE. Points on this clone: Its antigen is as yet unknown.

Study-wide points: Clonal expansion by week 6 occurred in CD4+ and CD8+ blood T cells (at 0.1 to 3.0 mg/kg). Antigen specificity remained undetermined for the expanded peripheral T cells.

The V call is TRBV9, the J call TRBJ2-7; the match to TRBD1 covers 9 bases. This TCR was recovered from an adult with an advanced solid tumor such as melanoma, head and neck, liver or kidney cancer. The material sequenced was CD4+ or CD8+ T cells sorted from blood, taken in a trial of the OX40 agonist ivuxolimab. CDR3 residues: CASSVASPGQGSGEQYF. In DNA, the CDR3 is TGTGCCAGCAGCGTAGCTTCCCCAGGACAGGGGAGCGGGGAGCAGTACTTC. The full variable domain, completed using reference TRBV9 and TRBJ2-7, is DSGVTQTPKHLITATGQRVTLRCSPRSGDLSVYWYQQSLDQGLQFLIQYYNGEERAKGNILERFSAQQFPDLHSELNLSSLELGDSALYFCASSVASPGQGSGEQYFGPGTRLTVT.